In this sample, the clone carrying this TCR beta chain turned up a few times. No antigen is known for it. MiXCR was run by TCRdb on the 5' RACE reads, yielding one entry per CDR3 protein. The data show some 660,000 distinct CDR3 sequences, roughly 8% seen once. The sample belongs to a study of identical twins. The study, taken as a whole, reports: The study drew conclusions from cross-sectional statistical analysis, not from following the same donors. Twins shared beta out-of-frame sequences in excess, but this excess was weaker. Analyses based on zero insertions could be partly confounded by invariant MAIT and iNKT cells.

The trim removed 4 bases at V and 4 bases at J, leaving 11 bases unmatched. This CDR3 has 16 amino acids. Germline values: CDR1 SGDLS, CDR2 YYNGEE. This same sample was also part of a study on yellow fever vaccine responses in identical twins. From that study: Twins' vaccine T cell responses were reported to seem partly convergent and partly personalized.

V is TRBV9 and J is TRBJ2-1, with 7 bases lining up with TRBD1. Sequencing was carried out using PBMCs. This receptor was obtained from a young woman in good health. CDR3 DNA sequence: TGTGCCAGCAGCACCCTGACAGGGTGGGGGTACAATGAGCAGTTCTTC. As protein: CASSTLTGWGYNEQFF. The whole variable domain, remainder taken from reference TRBV9 and TRBJ2-1, is DSGVTQTPKHLITATGQRVTLRCSPRSGDLSVYWYQQSLDQGLQFLIQYYNGEERAKGNILERFSAQQFPDLHSELNLSSLELGDSALYFCASSTLTGWGYNEQFFGPGTRLTVL.